This T cell receptor (beta chain) was identified in a study of cytomegalovirus exposure and HLA in healthy donors. Study findings and constraints: The HLA-A and HLA-B alleles of most subjects were reportedly predicted accurately from TCR beta sequences. As a later analysis showed, several of the most significant clusters appeared to be linked to common viral pathogens. Presence/absence results assume similar sequencing depth per donor, which may not hold. Segments of the TCR beta V type were, in most cases, productive about 90% or about 30% of the time in an earlier analysis.

A note on this clone: Its antigen remains unidentified.

The J segment lost 5 bases and the V segment lost 3 bases, leaving 6 bases of the junction unmatched. Germline V gene sequence: CDR1 MGHRA, CDR2 YSYEKL. The length of the CDR3 is 15 residues. Amplification used 60 Vbeta primers and 13 Jbeta primers. The table came from immunoSEQ multiplex PCR; TCRdb's copy has only in-frame clones and leaves some out. This sample has about 160,000 clones, with less than 90% found just once. The chain combines TRBV4-1 with TRBJ1-1; 10 nucleotides agree with TRBD1. The sequenced sample consisted of PBMCs. This TCR was sampled from a woman aged 45 to 65 in good health and CMV-seropositive. DNA of the CDR3: TGCGCCAGCAGCCAGGGGACAGGGGCGGGGACTGAAGCTTTCTTT. This sequence encodes CASSQGTGAGTEAFF.